The entry below gives a single TCR beta chain sequence along with its context. Produced via immunoSEQ multiplex PCR; TCRdb's table is partial and in-frame only. The sample lists some 800,000 clones, nearly 95% occurring once. CD45RO-negative cells were positively selected for CCR7, leaving out terminally differentiated effector memory CD45RA+ cells. This record comes from a study of shared clonotypes between healthy human individuals. Germline lookup yields CDR1 SQVTM and CDR2 ANQGSEA. The length of the CDR3 is 14 residues. V lost 6 bases, J lost 4 bases, and 19 bases lay in between. This sequence originates from a man aged 30 to 39 in good health. V and J are TRBV29-1 and TRBJ2-7, with D perhaps TRBD1 (6 bases). Sequenced material: naive CD8+ T cells sorted from blood. The CDR3 coding sequence is TGCAGCGTCGAACCGCCGGGCAGGGGTTACGAGCAGTACTTC. It is translated as CSVEPPGRGYEQYF.